Below are 5 T cell receptor beta chains sequenced from a single sample in a study of cytomegalovirus exposure and HLA in healthy donors. The PCR ran on 60 Vbeta and 13 Jbeta primers. Clones were sequenced by immunoSEQ multiplex PCR, and TCRdb holds only the in-frame ones, with some missing. The table has 70,000 to 80,000 clones, roughly 86% seen once. The source material was PBMCs. These receptors were obtained from a man between 18 and 35 years old in good health and CMV-seronegative.

The chain links TRBV7-2 to TRBJ2-7; perhaps TRBD2 as D (6 bases). The V gene lost 6 bases and the J gene lost 0 bases, with 9 bases spanning the gap. The CDR3 totals 13 residues. Germline CDR1 SGHTA, CDR2 FQGNSA. The CDR3: CASRPGLSYEQYF. The CDR3 DNA follows: TGTGCCAGCAGGCCGGGACTCTCCTACGAGCAGTACTTC. Full variable domain (remainder filled in from reference TRBV7-2 and TRBJ2-7): GAGVSQSPSNKVTEKGKDVELRCDPISGHTALYWYRQSLGQGLEFLIYFQGNSAPDKSGLPSDRFSAERTGGSVSTLTIQRTQQEDSAVYLCASRPGLSYEQYFGPGTRLTVT.

This chain connects TRBV30 to TRBJ2-1; D possibly corresponds to TRBD2 (6 bases). V lost 7 bases and J lost 0, with 19 bases in between. CDR3 length equals 16 residues. CDR1 GTSNPN and CDR2 SVGIG come from the germline V gene (reference sequence). Here the CDR3 reads CAYNSGSGLSYNEQFF. The CDR3, as DNA: TGTGCCTATAATTCGGGAAGCGGGCTCTCCTACAATGAGCAGTTCTTC.

Points on this clone: As the CDR3 is not closed by the conserved phenylalanine or tryptophan, this likely results from a read error. The J gene is TRBJ1-1, the V gene TRBV6-5; 9 bases fit TRBD1. Trimming removed 5 bases from V and 4 bases from J; junction bases left unmatched: 8. The CDR3 consists of 15 residues. Germline CDR1 and CDR2: MNHEY and SVGAGI. Here the CDR3 reads CASSTRGTGITEAFL. CDR3 nucleotide sequence: TGTGCCAGCAGTACCCGAGGGACAGGGATCACTGAAGCTTTCTTG.

The chain has TRBV6-1 and TRBJ1-2, with D unclear. V was cut by 2 bases and J by 2 bases, with 12 bases left in between. The CDR3 runs 15 residues. The germline V gene encodes CDR1 MNHNS and CDR2 SASEGT. The CDR3 region has the DNA TGTGCCAGCAGTGAAATAACAGTAACGAACTATGGCTACACCTTC. As protein: CASSEITVTNYGYTF.

The J gene is TRBJ1-2, the V gene TRBV5-4, with D unresolved. The CDR3 loop spans 11 amino acids. The ends were cut back, 4 bases at V and 7 bases at J, with 8 bases in the middle. Germline V CDR1 and CDR2: SGHNT, YYREEE (reference sequence). In DNA, the CDR3 is TGTGCCAGCAGCCCCCGGGGTGGCTACACCTTC. Amino acids: CASSPRGGYTF.